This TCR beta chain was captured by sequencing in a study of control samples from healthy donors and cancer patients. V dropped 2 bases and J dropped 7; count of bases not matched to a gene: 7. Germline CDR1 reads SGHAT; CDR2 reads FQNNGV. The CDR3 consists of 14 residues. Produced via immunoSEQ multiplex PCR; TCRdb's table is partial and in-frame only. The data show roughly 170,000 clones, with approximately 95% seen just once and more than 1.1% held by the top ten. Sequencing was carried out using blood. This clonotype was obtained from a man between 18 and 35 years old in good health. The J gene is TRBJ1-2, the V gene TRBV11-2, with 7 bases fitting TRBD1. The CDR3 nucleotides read TGTGCCAGCAGCTTAATAGCCGACAGGGTTGGCTACACCTTC. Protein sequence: CASSLIADRVGYTF.